Presented here are 17 T cell receptor beta chains from one specimen sequenced in a study of spatial heterogeneity in lung cancer. TCRdb processed the 5' RACE reads anew with MiXCR; each CDR3 protein has one entry. This sample has around 98,000 distinct CDR3 sequences, with 19% found just once. The time point is: blood at routine non-recurrence follow-up after resection. This sample comprised PBMCs, obtained at follow-up. The receptors were sampled from a male donor with early-stage non-small cell lung cancer.

Only a few counts were recorded for this clonotype. The V call is TRBV7-2, the J call TRBJ2-5; the D gene is possibly TRBD1 (6 bases). Germline V gene lookup returns CDR1 SGHTA and CDR2 FQGNSA. V was pared by 5 bases and J by 11 bases, with 18 bases between. The CDR3 spans 13 residues. The CDR3 DNA sequence: TGTGCCAGCAGCCTACAGGGACACCCGGCTCAGTACTTC. Translated: CASSLQGHPAQYF.

This clonotype came up many times. The chain recombines TRBV19 with TRBJ2-3, with 9 bases fitting TRBD2. The CDR3 has 17 residues. The trim removed 5 bases at V and 10 bases at J, leaving 19 bases unmatched. Germline V lookup: CDR1 LNHDA, CDR2 SQIVND (reference sequence). The CDR3: CASSAPSGKSDISPQYF. The CDR3 DNA sequence: TGTGCCAGTAGTGCACCTAGCGGGAAGAGCGATATTTCACCGCAGTATTTT.

Ten or more counts support this clonotype. The chain employs TRBV4-3 and TRBJ1-4, with a tentative D call TRBD1 (5 bases). Germline V gene lookup returns CDR1 LGHNA and CDR2 YSLEER. This CDR3 comprises 14 residues. V lost 4 bases and J lost 8, with 14 bases in between. The CDR3 loop is CASSLGRGTEKLFF. CDR3 sequence (DNA): TGCGCCAGCAGCCTTGGTCGGGGGACGGAAAAACTGTTTTTT.

The V call is TRBV20-1, the J call TRBJ2-7; a possible D gene is TRBD2 (5 bases). The CDR3 has 14 residues. V lost 1 base to trimming and J lost 4 bases, with 14 bases between them. The germline V gene encodes CDR1 DFQATT and CDR2 SNEGSKA (reference sequence). CDR3 amino acids: CSARAVGGGYEQYF. In DNA, the CDR3 is TGCAGTGCTAGAGCGGTAGGCGGAGGATACGAGCAGTACTTC.

This clonotype was counted between two and nine times. CDR3 DNA sequence: TGCAGTGGAGGAGTAGCGGGAGCCTCTGAAGATACGCAGTATTTT. Its translation is CSGGVAGASEDTQYF. This rearrangement joins TRBV20-1 to TRBJ2-3; 9 bases are a match to TRBD2. CDR1 and CDR2 (germline): DFQATT, SNEGSKA (reference sequence). V dropped 7 bases and J dropped 5; count of bases not matched to a gene: 13. CDR3 length equals 15 residues.

This clonotype appeared many times. The V gene is TRBV7-9, the J gene TRBJ2-7; no reliable D call. Deletions cut 3 bases from V and 3 bases from J, with 3 bases between. This CDR3 is 11 amino acids long. In germline, CDR1 is SEHNR, CDR2 FQNEAQ (reference sequence). The CDR3 DNA is TGTGCCAGCAGCTTGAACTACGAGCAGTACTTC. This gives the protein CASSLNYEQYF.

This clonotype came up a few times. The genes are TRBV19 and TRBJ1-5; a possible D gene is TRBD1 (5 bases). Germline V gene data show CDR1 as LNHDA and CDR2 as SQIVND (reference sequence). The CDR3 contains 14 residues. V lost 9 bases to trimming and J lost 6 bases, with 18 bases between them. CDR3 amino acids: CASGQGAPTQPQHF. CDR3 nucleotides: TGTGCCAGCGGGCAGGGCGCTCCCACTCAGCCCCAGCATTTT.

This sequence joins TRBV6-2 or TRBV6-3 and TRBJ2-6; 10 bases match TRBD1. Germline assignment: CDR1 MNHEY and CDR2 SVGEGT. The V and J ends lost 0 bases and 0 bases, in that order; junction bases with no gene match: 14. The CDR3 loop spans 22 amino acids. The CDR3 DNA follows: TGTGCCAGCAGTTACTCGGCAACTGACAGGGGGCGGATGATCTCTGGGGCCAACGTCCTGACTTTC. Its translation: CASSYSATDRGRMISGANVLTF.

This clonotype was seen repeatedly, ten times or more. This chain connects TRBV5-6 to TRBJ1-4; D is uncertain. V was trimmed by 1 base and J by 4 bases, leaving 8 bases between them. Germline CDR1 SGHDT, CDR2 YYEEEE. This CDR3 spans 14 amino acids. The CDR3 sequence is CASSLFLGNEKLFF. Written as DNA, the CDR3 is TGTGCCAGCAGCTTGTTCCTGGGTAATGAAAAACTGTTTTTT.

The chain recombines TRBV14 with TRBJ2-5, with TRBD1 matching 8 bases. CDR1 is SGHDN, CDR2 FVKESK, per germline. The CDR3 is 16 residues long. Trimming removed 1 base from V and 4 bases from J; junction bases left unmatched: 8. CDR3 bases: TGTGCCAGCAGCCAAGGGACAGGGAATTTCATAGAGACCCAGTACTTC. Its protein is CASSQGTGNFIETQYF.

On this clonotype itself: An end of the junction does not agree with germline; a read error may underlie this. This chain links TRBV28 with TRBJ1-4; D unresolved. Germline V CDR1 and CDR2: MDHEN, SYDVKM. The CDR3 is made up of 12 amino acids. The CDR3 sequence is CVSKRDREKLFF. The CDR3 coding sequence is TGTGTCAGCAAACGGGATAGAGAAAAACTGTTTTTT. The full variable domain, its missing parts supplied by reference TRBV28 and TRBJ1-4, is DVKVTQSSRYLVKRTGEKVFLECVQDMDHENMFWYRQDPGLGLRLIYFSYDVKMKEKGDIPEGYSVSREKKERFSLILESASTNQTSMYLCVSKRDREKLFFGSGTQLSVL.

The CDR3 DNA follows: TGTGCCAGCAGTTTGTCGGGGGACTCCTACGAGCAGTACTTC. Translating gives CASSLSGDSYEQYF. This chain connects TRBV28 to TRBJ2-7; D perhaps matches TRBD2 (6 bases). With 3 bases removed from V and 0 bases from J, the gap between germline ends came to 9 bases. The CDR3 runs to 14 residues. Germline CDR1 reads MDHEN; CDR2 reads SYDVKM.

This clonotype has only a few counts. V usage is TRBV29-1 and J usage is TRBJ2-3; D might be TRBD1 (5 bases). Per germline, CDR1 SQVTM and CDR2 ANQGSEA. This CDR3 is built from 13 residues. CDR3 amino acids: CTINAGNTDTQYF. DNA for the CDR3: TGCACCATAAATGCAGGGAACACAGATACGCAGTATTTT.

The chain links TRBV11-2 to TRBJ2-7; TRBD1 aligns across 8 bases. The CDR3 is 15 residues long. Per germline, CDR1 SGHAT and CDR2 FQNNGV. The ends lost 5 bases at V and 6 bases at J; junction bases unmatched: 12. Here the CDR3 reads CASSPTGARGGEQYV. CDR3 coding DNA: TGTGCCAGCAGCCCGACAGGGGCCCGAGGGGGCGAGCAGTACGTC.

The V call is TRBV5-5, the J call TRBJ2-4, with 9 bases aligning to TRBD1. Trimming removed 0 bases from V and 7 bases from J; junction bases left unmatched: 8. The germline V gene encodes CDR1 SGHKS and CDR2 YYEKEE (reference sequence). The CDR3 runs 16 residues. Here the CDR3 reads CASSLAGTGWTNIQYF. CDR3 coding DNA: TGTGCCAGCAGCTTGGCGGGGACAGGGTGGACTAACATTCAGTACTTC.

CDR3 DNA: TGTGCCAGCAGCCCCGCCTTGGTAAGCGGGAGTAGCACAGATACGCAGTATTTT. This translates into CASSPALVSGSSTDTQYF. The chain has TRBV7-9 and TRBJ2-3; 8 nucleotides line up with TRBD2. This CDR3 is 18 amino acids long. CDR1 is SEHNR, CDR2 FQNEAQ, per germline (reference sequence). Trimming removed 5 bases from V and 0 bases from J; junction bases left unmatched: 13.

This clonotype was seen only a few times. The chain uses TRBV20-1 and TRBJ2-7, with D perhaps TRBD1 (6 bases). Germline assignment: CDR1 DFQATT and CDR2 SNEGSKA (reference sequence). V was trimmed by 6 bases and J by 3 bases, leaving 18 bases between them. The CDR3 runs to 14 residues. CDR3 nucleotides: TGCAGTGCCTCCTCGAAGGGGGAGTTCTACGAGCAGTACTTC. Translation: CSASSKGEFYEQYF.